A single sample is the source of the 22 T cell receptor beta chains below, sequenced in a study of blood T cell repertoires in COVID-19. The table came from immunoSEQ multiplex PCR; TCRdb's copy has only in-frame clones and leaves some out. The sample lists almost 350,000 clones; approximately 89% were seen once. The sequencing sample was made of peripheral blood. The receptor set was obtained from a woman aged 60 to 75 with COVID-19, enrolled during active disease.

The chain links TRBV7-8 to TRBJ1-5, with D possibly matching TRBD1 (6 bases). The CDR3 length is 15 residues. CDR1 is SGHVS and CDR2 is FQNEAQ in the germline V gene. The ends were cut back, 0 bases at V and 8 bases at J, with 14 bases in the middle. In DNA form, the CDR3 reads TGTGCCAGCAGCTTAGCCGGGGGGCTCGATGAGCCCCAGCATTTT. Translated: CASSLAGGLDEPQHF.

The V and J genes are TRBV25-1 and TRBJ1-1; 7 bases are a match to TRBD1. The CDR3 runs to 14 residues. The V gene's germline CDR1 is MGHDK and CDR2 SYGVNS. J was trimmed by 5 bases and V by 1 base; bases with no gene match: 4. The CDR3 region has the DNA TGTGCCAGCAGTGAATTTACAGGGGAAACTGAAGCTTTCTTT. As protein: CASSEFTGETEAFF. Variable domain in full (rest from reference TRBV25-1 and TRBJ1-1): EADIYQTPRYLVIGTGKKITLECSQTMGHDKMYWYQQDPGMELHLIHYSYGVNSTEKGDLSSESTVSRIRTEHFPLTLESARPSHTSQYLCASSEFTGETEAFFGQGTRLTVV.

The rearrangement links TRBV6-6 to TRBJ1-5; 8 positions agree with TRBD1. The junction had 6 bases not matched to a gene; V was cut back by 6 bases and J by 2 bases. This CDR3 is 15 amino acids long. Germline loops: CDR1 MNHNY, CDR2 SVGAGI (reference sequence). The CDR3 here is CASSDRGIGNQPQHF. The CDR3 DNA is TGTGCCAGCAGCGACAGGGGAATAGGCAATCAGCCCCAGCATTTT.

As concerns this clone: Additional DNA sequences in this sample encode the identical CDR3. V gene TRBV2 combines with J gene TRBJ1-1; TRBD1 matches 8 bases. Germline CDR1 and CDR2: SNHLY and FYNNEI. Germline trimming cut 6 bases from V and 0 bases from J; bases unmatched to any gene: 3. The CDR3 has 14 amino acids. The CDR3 sequence: CASSGQGVNTEAFF. The CDR3 DNA is TGTGCCAGCAGCGGACAGGGAGTGAACACTGAAGCTTTCTTT.

This sequence joins TRBV7-2 and TRBJ1-6; no clear D. The ends were cut back, 6 bases at V and 9 bases at J, with 9 bases in the middle. CDR3 length: 12 residues. Per germline, CDR1 SGHTA and CDR2 FQGNSA. DNA for the CDR3: TGTGCCAGCAGACTTACGCTTTCACCCCTCCACTTT. This gives the protein CASRLTLSPLHF.

The chain uses TRBV12-3 or TRBV12-4 and TRBJ1-2, with D hard to call. CDR3 length: 13 residues. The V gene lost 5 bases and the J gene lost 4 bases, with 11 bases spanning the gap. The DNA of the CDR3 is TGTGCCAGCAGTCCTGGCACGTTCTATGGCTACACCTTC. Translating it yields CASSPGTFYGYTF.

The rearrangement joins TRBV2 to TRBJ1-6; TRBD1 aligns across 8 bases. This CDR3 has 18 amino acids. Germline CDR1 is SNHLY and CDR2 is FYNNEI. Losses at the gene ends were 4 bases for V and 7 bases for J; bases not matched to a gene: 15. CDR3: CASSGRAGGVSGNSPLHF. The CDR3, as DNA: TGTGCCAGCAGTGGTCGTGCAGGGGGCGTTTCAGGGAATTCACCCCTCCACTTT.

The chain joins TRBV9 to TRBJ2-5; 10 bases line up with TRBD2. This CDR3 has 17 residues. V was pared by 3 bases and J by 5 bases, with 13 bases of the junction left unmatched. CDR1 and CDR2 (germline): SGDLS, YYNGEE. This CDR3 is CASSARTSGKSQETQYF. For the CDR3, the DNA is TGTGCCAGCAGCGCCCGGACTAGCGGTAAAAGTCAGGAGACCCAGTACTTC.

This clone was found once. Here the CDR3 DNA reads TGTGCCAGCAGTGAGGGACTCAACTATGGCTACACCTTC. It codes for CASSEGLNYGYTF. V usage is TRBV2 and J usage is TRBJ1-2, with D possibly matching TRBD1 (5 bases). Germline V lookup: CDR1 SNHLY, CDR2 FYNNEI. Trimming cost V 3 bases and J 2 bases, with 7 bases left between them. CDR3 length equals 13 residues.

The chain combines TRBV12-3 or TRBV12-4 with TRBJ2-7, with 7 bases fitting TRBD1. This CDR3 comprises 13 residues. V was pared by 7 bases and J by 5 bases, with 8 bases of the junction left unmatched. The CDR3 is CASILSGGDEQYF. As DNA, the CDR3 is TGTGCCAGCATCCTATCAGGGGGAGACGAGCAGTACTTC.

The chain has TRBV12-3 or TRBV12-4 and TRBJ2-7; unclear D gene. V lost 2 bases and J lost 6, with 5 bases in between. The CDR3 is 11 amino acids. In DNA, the CDR3 is TGTGCCAGCAGTTTAAGCGTCGAGCAGTACTTC. It yields the protein CASSLSVEQYF.

The chain has TRBV4-2 and TRBJ2-5; 8 bases agree with TRBD2. This CDR3 region has 16 residues. CDR1 is LGHNA and CDR2 is YNFKEQ in the germline V gene. The V gene end was trimmed by 1 base and the J gene end by 6 bases; junction bases not matched to a gene: 10. CDR3 sequence: CASSQAGSGGRKTQYF. In nucleotides, the CDR3 is TGTGCCAGCAGCCAAGCCGGCAGCGGGGGAAGAAAGACCCAGTACTTC.

The V gene is TRBV5-1, the J gene TRBJ2-3; 9 bases are a match to TRBD1. This CDR3 comprises 16 residues. Germline V gene data show CDR1 as SGHRS and CDR2 as YFSETQ. V lost 3 bases to trimming and J lost 1 base; unmatched junction nucleotides: 6. CDR3 coding DNA: TGCGCCAGCAGCTCACAGGGGGCCGCGGGCACAGATACGCAGTATTTT. Its translation: CASSSQGAAGTDTQYF. Full variable domain (rest looked up from reference TRBV5-1 and TRBJ2-3): KAGVTQTPRYLIKTRGQQVTLSCSPISGHRSVSWYQQTPGQGLQFLFEYFSETQRNKGNFPGRFSGRQFSNSRSEMNVSTLELGDSALYLCASSSQGAAGTDTQYFGPGTRLTVL.

The V call is TRBV5-5, the J call TRBJ1-1; no clear D. The ends were cut back, 6 bases at V and 0 bases at J, with 12 bases in the middle. This CDR3 has 14 residues. From germline, CDR1 is SGHKS and CDR2 YYEKEE (reference sequence). CDR3 protein: CASTQETVNTEAFF. The CDR3 DNA follows: TGTGCCAGCACCCAAGAGACTGTGAACACTGAAGCTTTCTTT.

The chain joins TRBV30 to TRBJ1-3; D is possibly TRBD1 (6 bases). The CDR3 has 15 residues. The germline gives CDR1 GTSNPN, CDR2 SVGIG (reference sequence). The V and J ends lost 0 bases and 0 bases respectively, with 9 bases between them. In DNA, the CDR3 is TGTGCCTGGAGTGTAGGCAGGGGCTCTGGAAACACCATATATTTT. Amino acid sequence: CAWSVGRGSGNTIYF.

The gene calls are TRBV6-6 and TRBJ1-1; D gene uncertain. The CDR3 is 12 amino acids. The germline V and J ends were trimmed by 7 bases and 4 bases, with 10 bases remaining between them. Looked up from germline, CDR1 is MNHNY and CDR2 is SVGAGI (reference sequence). The CDR3 nucleotides are TGTGCCAGCAAATTAGGAGGCACTGAAGCTTTCTTT. It codes for CASKLGGTEAFF.

The chain carries TRBV19 and TRBJ1-1; D unresolved. Germline assignment: CDR1 LNHDA and CDR2 SQIVND (reference sequence). CDR3 size: 13 residues. With 5 bases removed from V and 0 bases from J, the gap between germline ends came to 7 bases. The CDR3 is CASSQRVNTEAFF. The DNA of the CDR3 is TGTGCCAGTAGTCAACGGGTGAACACTGAAGCTTTCTTT.

This clone was counted a single time. The rearrangement uses TRBV6-1 and TRBJ2-5, with TRBD2 identical over 11 bases. Germline assignment: CDR1 MNHNS and CDR2 SASEGT. With 2 bases clipped from V and 1 base from J, the junction kept 6 bases outside the gene matches. The CDR3 is made up of 17 amino acids. CDR3 amino acids: CASSESRLAGSQETQYF. CDR3 nucleotide sequence: TGTGCCAGCAGTGAATCTCGACTAGCGGGGAGCCAAGAGACCCAGTACTTC.

The gene calls are TRBV2 and TRBJ2-4; D is unclear. Trimming shortened V by 6 bases and J by 0 bases, and 3 bases separated the two germline ends. Per the germline V gene, CDR1 is SNHLY and CDR2 is FYNNEI. The CDR3 is made up of 12 amino acids. The CDR3 sequence is CASSVAKNIQYF. CDR3 DNA: TGTGCCAGCAGCGTAGCCAAAAACATTCAGTACTTC.

This chain links TRBV7-3 with TRBJ2-2, with a possible D match to TRBD2 (6 bases). Germline assignment: CDR1 SGHTA and CDR2 FQGTGA. V dropped 2 bases and J dropped 3 bases, with 16 bases sitting between them. This CDR3 is 17 amino acids long. The DNA of the CDR3 is TGTGCCAGCAGCTTACTCGTGCGGGACCGGGACACCGGGGAGCTGTTTTTT. Amino acids: CASSLLVRDRDTGELFF.

This clone has only one observation. The V gene is TRBV7-2, the J gene TRBJ1-3; D is perhaps TRBD1 (5 bases). V lost 8 bases and J lost 3, with 11 bases in between. Germline assignment: CDR1 SGHTA and CDR2 FQGNSA. The CDR3 runs to 13 residues. For the CDR3, the DNA is TGTGCCAGCTCGCGGGGGGGTGGAAACACCATATATTTT. It translates to CASSRGGGNTIYF.

This clone showed up just once. The chain combines TRBV6-5 with TRBJ1-2; D is unclear. The V gene lost 4 bases and the J gene lost 4 bases, with 10 bases spanning the gap. Germline V gene sequence: CDR1 MNHEY, CDR2 SVGAGI. This CDR3 has 13 amino acids. Here the CDR3 DNA reads TGTGCCAGCAGTTTACATGGGAGCTATGGCTACACCTTC. This sequence encodes CASSLHGSYGYTF.